This is a list of T cell receptor beta chains from one sample in a study of blood T cell repertoires in COVID-19. The method was immunoSEQ multiplex PCR; TCRdb's version includes in-frame clones alone and lacks a portion of them. The table shows 45,000 to 50,000 clones, with 70% to 90% occurring only once. Sequencing was carried out using peripheral blood. The source of these receptors is a woman of 80 years or more with COVID-19, enrolled during active disease. Each CDR3 is given with its conserved first and last residue. Fields, in order: J gene, V gene, D gene, clone size, CDR3 protein, CDR3 DNA. The D gene is left open where the match is weak. Clone size, where shown, is once, few, many, or a class for clones that have expanded.

j_call: TRBJ1-3; v_call: TRBV9; d_call: TRBD1; clone_size: .; cdr3_aa: CASSASGDRAGNTIYF; cdr3_nt: TGTGCCAGCAGCGCGTCGGGGGACAGGGCTGGAAACACCATATATTTT
j_call: TRBJ2-2; v_call: TRBV4-3; d_call: .; clone_size: .; cdr3_aa: CASSLRANTGELFF; cdr3_nt: TGCGCCAGCAGTCTTAGAGCGAACACCGGGGAGCTGTTTTTT
j_call: TRBJ1-2; v_call: TRBV6-6; d_call: TRBD1; clone_size: .; cdr3_aa: CASSYSYPGQGYGYTF; cdr3_nt: TGTGCCAGCAGTTACTCGTATCCTGGACAGGGCTATGGCTACACCTTC
j_call: TRBJ2-1; v_call: TRBV6-1; d_call: TRBD1; clone_size: .; cdr3_aa: CASSEAGGDYNEQFF; cdr3_nt: TGTGCCAGCAGTGAAGCAGGGGGCGACTACAATGAGCAGTTCTTC
j_call: TRBJ1-6; v_call: TRBV6-2/TRBV6-3; d_call: TRBD1; clone_size: .; cdr3_aa: CASSWDRERSPLHF; cdr3_nt: TGTGCCAGCAGTTGGGACAGGGAGCGTTCACCCCTCCACTTT
j_call: TRBJ1-4; v_call: TRBV3-1/TRBV3-2; d_call: TRBD1; clone_size: .; cdr3_aa: CASSPTQGAYEKLFF; cdr3_nt: TGTGCCAGCAGCCCCACGCAGGGGGCTTATGAAAAACTGTTTTTT
j_call: TRBJ1-1; v_call: TRBV18; d_call: .; clone_size: .; cdr3_aa: CASSQTRGNTEAFF; cdr3_nt: TGTGCCAGCTCACAGACCAGGGGGAACACTGAAGCTTTCTTT
j_call: TRBJ1-1; v_call: TRBV18; d_call: .; clone_size: .; cdr3_aa: CASSPVASMNTEAFF; cdr3_nt: TGTGCCAGCTCACCAGTGGCATCCATGAACACTGAAGCTTTCTTT
j_call: TRBJ1-1; v_call: TRBV18; d_call: .; clone_size: few; cdr3_aa: CASSPLSAVGDTEAFF; cdr3_nt: TGTGCCAGCTCACCACTCTCAGCGGTTGGGGACACTGAAGCTTTCTTT
j_call: TRBJ2-3; v_call: TRBV13; d_call: TRBD1; clone_size: .; cdr3_aa: CASSPDRVHTQYF; cdr3_nt: TGTGCCAGCAGTCCGGACAGGGTACATACGCAGTATTTT
j_call: TRBJ1-4; v_call: TRBV7-2; d_call: TRBD1; clone_size: .; cdr3_aa: CASSLRPRDRRTTNEKLFF; cdr3_nt: TGTGCCAGCAGCTTACGACCCCGGGACAGGCGAACAACTAATGAAAAACTGTTTTTT
j_call: TRBJ2-1; v_call: TRBV19; d_call: TRBD1; clone_size: .; cdr3_aa: CASSTRDRGFSGDPSYNEQFF; cdr3_nt: TGTGCCAGTAGTACCCGGGACAGGGGGTTTAGCGGAGACCCCTCCTACAATGAGCAGTTCTTC
j_call: TRBJ1-2; v_call: TRBV15; d_call: .; clone_size: .; cdr3_aa: CATSRDGGDYGYTF; cdr3_nt: TGTGCCACCAGCAGAGATGGGGGCGACTATGGCTACACCTTC
j_call: TRBJ1-4; v_call: TRBV5-4; d_call: TRBD1; clone_size: few; cdr3_aa: CASSRTDRGTNEKLFF; cdr3_nt: TGTGCCAGCAGCCGAACCGACAGGGGAACTAATGAAAAACTGTTTTTT
j_call: TRBJ2-3; v_call: TRBV5-1; d_call: TRBD2; clone_size: .; cdr3_aa: CASSSTTSGSTDTQYF; cdr3_nt: TGCGCCAGCAGCTCGACGACTAGCGGGAGCACAGATACGCAGTATTTT
j_call: TRBJ2-2; v_call: TRBV12-3/TRBV12-4; d_call: .; clone_size: .; cdr3_aa: CASRRQDTGELFF; cdr3_nt: TGTGCCAGCAGAAGACAGGACACCGGGGAGCTGTTTTTT
j_call: TRBJ1-1; v_call: TRBV19; d_call: .; clone_size: .; cdr3_aa: CASSRQENTEAFF; cdr3_nt: TGTGCCAGTAGTAGACAGGAGAACACTGAAGCTTTCTTT
j_call: TRBJ2-1; v_call: TRBV5-6; d_call: TRBD2; clone_size: .; cdr3_aa: CASEYTSGGYNEQFF; cdr3_nt: TGTGCCAGCGAATATACGTCGGGGGGCTACAATGAGCAGTTCTTC
j_call: TRBJ1-1; v_call: TRBV6-1; d_call: .; clone_size: .; cdr3_aa: CASSEARAGTHEAFF; cdr3_nt: TGTGCCAGCAGTGAAGCGCGGGCGGGAACGCATGAAGCTTTCTTT
j_call: TRBJ1-1; v_call: TRBV7-2; d_call: .; clone_size: .; cdr3_aa: CASSLSSDKATEAFF; cdr3_nt: TGTGCCAGCAGCTTAAGTTCGGACAAGGCCACTGAAGCTTTCTTT
j_call: TRBJ2-1; v_call: TRBV7-3; d_call: TRBD1; clone_size: .; cdr3_aa: CASSLLGRGRLNEQFF; cdr3_nt: TGTGCCAGCAGCTTACTCGGCAGGGGGCGTTTAAATGAGCAGTTCTTC
j_call: TRBJ2-1; v_call: TRBV15; d_call: .; clone_size: .; cdr3_aa: CATSRGSYNEQFF; cdr3_nt: TGTGCCACCAGCAGAGGCAGCTACAATGAGCAGTTCTTC
j_call: TRBJ1-2; v_call: TRBV10-3; d_call: .; clone_size: few; cdr3_aa: CAIIQGPNYGYTF; cdr3_nt: TGTGCCATCATTCAGGGTCCTAACTATGGCTACACCTTC
j_call: TRBJ2-3; v_call: TRBV14; d_call: .; clone_size: .; cdr3_aa: CASSPRALGGLDTQYF; cdr3_nt: TGTGCCAGCAGCCCTCGGGCCCTTGGCGGGCTTGATACGCAGTATTTT
j_call: TRBJ2-7; v_call: TRBV6-5; d_call: TRBD2; clone_size: .; cdr3_aa: CAGSYGRGSSYEQYF; cdr3_nt: TGTGCCGGCAGTTACGGGAGGGGGAGCTCCTACGAGCAGTACTTC
j_call: TRBJ2-7; v_call: TRBV28; d_call: .; clone_size: .; cdr3_aa: CASRSELPGYEQYF; cdr3_nt: TGTGCCAGCAGGTCAGAACTCCCGGGGTACGAGCAGTACTTC
j_call: TRBJ2-5; v_call: TRBV27; d_call: TRBD1; clone_size: .; cdr3_aa: CASRSYRGTQETQYF; cdr3_nt: TGTGCCAGCAGATCTTACAGGGGGACACAAGAGACCCAGTACTTC
j_call: TRBJ1-1; v_call: TRBV12-3/TRBV12-4; d_call: TRBD1; clone_size: .; cdr3_aa: CASSTRQGGEAFF; cdr3_nt: TGTGCCAGCAGTACCCGACAGGGGGGTGAAGCTTTCTTT
j_call: TRBJ1-1; v_call: TRBV11-2; d_call: .; clone_size: .; cdr3_aa: CASSPAGGEAFF; cdr3_nt: TGTGCCAGCAGCCCGGCGGGAGGGGAAGCTTTCTTT
j_call: TRBJ1-2; v_call: TRBV20-1; d_call: .; clone_size: .; cdr3_aa: CSASIPGANYGYTF; cdr3_nt: TGCAGTGCTAGTATTCCAGGGGCTAACTATGGCTACACCTTC
j_call: TRBJ2-7; v_call: TRBV6-1; d_call: TRBD2; clone_size: .; cdr3_aa: CASSARSSGRTYEQYF; cdr3_nt: TGTGCCAGCAGTGCACGATCTAGCGGGAGAACCTACGAGCAGTACTTC
j_call: TRBJ2-3; v_call: TRBV3-1/TRBV3-2; d_call: .; clone_size: .; cdr3_aa: CASSQDKRSTDTQYF; cdr3_nt: TGTGCCAGCAGCCAAGATAAGAGGAGCACAGATACGCAGTATTTT
j_call: TRBJ2-7; v_call: TRBV9; d_call: TRBD2; clone_size: .; cdr3_aa: CASSPGGEQYF; cdr3_nt: TGTGCCAGCAGCCCGGGGGGAGAGCAGTACTTC
j_call: TRBJ1-5; v_call: TRBV7-2; d_call: .; clone_size: .; cdr3_aa: CASTARVDQPQHF; cdr3_nt: TGTGCCAGCACGGCCAGGGTGGATCAGCCCCAGCATTTT
j_call: TRBJ2-2; v_call: TRBV7-2; d_call: .; clone_size: .; cdr3_aa: CASRSGLNTGELFF; cdr3_nt: TGTGCCAGCAGGTCGGGACTCAACACCGGGGAGCTGTTTTTT
j_call: TRBJ1-2; v_call: TRBV28; d_call: TRBD1; clone_size: .; cdr3_aa: CASSPRDRGRGGYTF; cdr3_nt: TGTGCCAGCAGTCCACGGGACAGGGGTAGGGGCGGCTACACCTTC
j_call: TRBJ2-1; v_call: TRBV7-2; d_call: .; clone_size: .; cdr3_aa: CASSFTDAGGEQFF; cdr3_nt: TGTGCCAGCAGCTTCACGGACGCCGGAGGGGAGCAGTTCTTC
j_call: TRBJ2-1; v_call: TRBV28; d_call: .; clone_size: .; cdr3_aa: CASSFRRGSGSYNEQFF; cdr3_nt: TGTGCCAGCAGTTTTCGCCGGGGCAGCGGGTCCTACAATGAGCAGTTCTTC
j_call: TRBJ1-2; v_call: TRBV27; d_call: .; clone_size: once; cdr3_aa: CASSLSRAERVLYGYTF; cdr3_nt: TGTGCCAGCAGTTTATCCAGGGCGGAGAGAGTCCTCTATGGCTACACCTTC
j_call: TRBJ1-4; v_call: TRBV12-5; d_call: TRBD1; clone_size: .; cdr3_aa: CASGGRIGTVSNEKLFF; cdr3_nt: TGTGCTAGTGGTGGTAGGATCGGGACAGTATCTAATGAAAAACTGTTTTTT
j_call: TRBJ2-3; v_call: TRBV6-1; d_call: TRBD2; clone_size: .; cdr3_aa: CASSGYLRLAATDTQYF; cdr3_nt: TGTGCCAGCAGTGGGTACCTCCGACTAGCGGCCACAGATACGCAGTATTTT
j_call: TRBJ1-4; v_call: TRBV6-1; d_call: .; clone_size: .; cdr3_aa: CASSEIVNEKLFF; cdr3_nt: TGTGCCAGCAGTGAAATCGTTAATGAAAAACTGTTTTTT
j_call: TRBJ2-7; v_call: TRBV7-8; d_call: .; clone_size: .; cdr3_aa: CASSLGGLSYEQYF; cdr3_nt: TGTGCCAGCAGCTTAGGTGGGCTGTCCTACGAGCAGTACTTC
j_call: TRBJ1-1; v_call: TRBV5-1; d_call: .; clone_size: .; cdr3_aa: CASSLVPGMNTEAFF; cdr3_nt: TGCGCCAGCAGCTTGGTTCCAGGGATGAACACTGAAGCTTTCTTT
j_call: TRBJ2-1; v_call: TRBV5-6; d_call: .; clone_size: .; cdr3_aa: CASSWTQAYEQFF; cdr3_nt: TGTGCCAGCAGCTGGACACAGGCCTATGAGCAGTTCTTC
j_call: TRBJ2-7; v_call: TRBV19; d_call: .; clone_size: .; cdr3_aa: CASSSRLQGATYEQYF; cdr3_nt: TGTGCCAGTAGTAGCCGCCTACAGGGCGCAACCTACGAGCAGTACTTC
j_call: TRBJ2-4; v_call: TRBV6-1; d_call: TRBD2; clone_size: .; cdr3_aa: CASSEQGGRAKNIQYF; cdr3_nt: TGTGCCAGCAGTGAACAGGGAGGGAGGGCCAAAAACATTCAGTACTTC
j_call: TRBJ2-4; v_call: TRBV19; d_call: .; clone_size: .; cdr3_aa: CASSTNTPGQPFAKNIQYF; cdr3_nt: TGTGCCAGTAGTACTAACACACCGGGACAACCTTTTGCCAAAAACATTCAGTACTTC
j_call: TRBJ2-5; v_call: TRBV7-9; d_call: TRBD2; clone_size: few; cdr3_aa: CASSLSLAGDQETQYF; cdr3_nt: TGTGCCAGCAGCTTAAGTCTAGCGGGGGACCAAGAGACCCAGTACTTC
j_call: TRBJ1-1; v_call: TRBV6-5; d_call: .; clone_size: .; cdr3_aa: CASSYSEGVGTEAFF; cdr3_nt: TGTGCCAGCAGTTACTCGGAGGGAGTTGGCACTGAAGCTTTCTTT
j_call: TRBJ1-1; v_call: TRBV12-3/TRBV12-4; d_call: .; clone_size: .; cdr3_aa: CASSFGRGTEAFF; cdr3_nt: TGTGCCAGCAGTTTCGGCAGGGGCACTGAAGCTTTCTTT